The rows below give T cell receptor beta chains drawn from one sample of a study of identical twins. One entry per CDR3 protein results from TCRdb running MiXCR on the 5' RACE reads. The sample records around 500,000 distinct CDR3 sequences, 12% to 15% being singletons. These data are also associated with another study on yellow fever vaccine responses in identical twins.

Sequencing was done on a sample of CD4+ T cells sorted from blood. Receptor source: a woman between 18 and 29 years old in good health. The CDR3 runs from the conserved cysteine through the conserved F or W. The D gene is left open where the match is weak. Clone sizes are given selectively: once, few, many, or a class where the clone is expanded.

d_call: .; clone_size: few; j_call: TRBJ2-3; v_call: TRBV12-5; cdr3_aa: CASGLVPPSRQGKLPDTQYF; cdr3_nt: TGTGCTAGTGGTTTGGTGCCTCCTTCAAGGCAGGGGAAGTTACCAGATACGCAGTATTTT
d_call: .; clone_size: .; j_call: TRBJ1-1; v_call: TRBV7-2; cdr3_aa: CASSRLFNTEAFF; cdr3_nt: TGTGCCAGCAGCCGGCTTTTTAACACTGAAGCTTTCTTT
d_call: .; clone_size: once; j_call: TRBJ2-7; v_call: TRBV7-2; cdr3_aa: CASSPLGTGGSYEQYF; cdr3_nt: TGTGCCAGCAGCCCCCTTGGGACGGGCGGCTCCTACGAGCAGTACTTC
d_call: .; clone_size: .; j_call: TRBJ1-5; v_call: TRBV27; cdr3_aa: CASRGVRENQPQHF; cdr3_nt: TGTGCCAGCAGAGGGGTCCGGGAAAATCAGCCCCAGCATTTT
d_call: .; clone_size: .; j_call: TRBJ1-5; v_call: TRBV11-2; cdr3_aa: CASSLASGSGQPQHF; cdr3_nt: TGTGCCAGCAGCTTAGCTTCAGGGTCCGGTCAGCCCCAGCATTTT
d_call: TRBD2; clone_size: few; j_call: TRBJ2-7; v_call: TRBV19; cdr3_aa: CASSGGSYTYEQYF; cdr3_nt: TGTGCCAGTAGTGGCGGGAGTTATACCTACGAGCAGTACTTC
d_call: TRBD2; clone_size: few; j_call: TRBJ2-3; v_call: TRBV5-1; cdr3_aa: CASSPPSGSTDTQYF; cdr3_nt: TGCGCCAGCAGCCCACCTAGCGGGAGCACAGATACGCAGTATTTT
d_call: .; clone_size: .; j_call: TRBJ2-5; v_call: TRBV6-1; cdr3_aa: CASRAQGSRTQYF; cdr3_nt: TGTGCCAGCAGGGCACAAGGATCTCGGACCCAGTACTTC
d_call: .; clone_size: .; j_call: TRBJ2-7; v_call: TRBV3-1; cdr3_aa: CASSRDPGQATYEQYF; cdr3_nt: TGTGCCAGCAGCCGGGACCCTGGGCAGGCGACCTACGAGCAGTACTTC
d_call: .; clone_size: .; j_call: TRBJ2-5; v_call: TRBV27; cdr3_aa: CASSLTGKAQETQYF; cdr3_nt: TGTGCCAGCAGTTTAACGGGGAAGGCTCAAGAGACCCAGTACTTC
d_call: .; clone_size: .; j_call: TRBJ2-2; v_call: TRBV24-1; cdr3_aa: CATSDSQGRTGELFF; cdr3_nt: TGTGCCACCAGTGATTCTCAGGGGAGGACCGGGGAGCTGTTTTTT
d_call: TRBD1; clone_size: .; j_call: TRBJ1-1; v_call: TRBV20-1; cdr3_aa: CSARTGQGTEAFF; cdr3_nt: TGCAGTGCTAGAACGGGACAGGGGACTGAAGCTTTCTTT
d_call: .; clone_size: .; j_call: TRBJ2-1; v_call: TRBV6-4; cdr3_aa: CASINEFDKFF; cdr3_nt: TGTGCCAGCATTAACGAATTCGATAAGTTCTTC
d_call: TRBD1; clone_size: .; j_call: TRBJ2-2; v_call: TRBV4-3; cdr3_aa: CASSQETGGGGELFF; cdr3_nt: TGCGCCAGCAGCCAGGAGACAGGGGGCGGGGGGGAGCTGTTTTTT
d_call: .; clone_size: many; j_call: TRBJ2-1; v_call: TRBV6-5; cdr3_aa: CASSSKGGAYNEQFF; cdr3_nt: TGTGCCAGCAGTTCGAAGGGGGGAGCCTACAATGAGCAGTTCTTC
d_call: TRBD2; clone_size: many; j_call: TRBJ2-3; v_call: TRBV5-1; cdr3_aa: CASSPSFAGGNTDTQYF; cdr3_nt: TGCGCCAGCAGCCCCTCGTTCGCGGGGGGAAACACAGATACGCAGTATTTT
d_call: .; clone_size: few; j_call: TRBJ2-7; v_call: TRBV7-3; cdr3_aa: CASSYGVASSYEQYF; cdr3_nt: TGTGCCAGCAGTTACGGTGTAGCTAGCTCCTACGAGCAGTACTTC
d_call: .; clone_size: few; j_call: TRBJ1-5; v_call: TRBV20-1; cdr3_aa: CSARQESNQPQHF; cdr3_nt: TGCAGTGCTAGGCAGGAAAGCAATCAGCCCCAGCATTTT
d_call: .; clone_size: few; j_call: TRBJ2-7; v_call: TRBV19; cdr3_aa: CASSGQGATYEQYF; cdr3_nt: TGTGCCAGTAGTGGTCAGGGTGCCACCTACGAGCAGTACTTC
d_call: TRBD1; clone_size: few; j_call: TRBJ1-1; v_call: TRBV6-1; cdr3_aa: CASSLNPDRGNTEAFF; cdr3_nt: TGTGCCAGCAGCCTCAACCCGGACAGGGGAAATACTGAAGCTTTCTTT
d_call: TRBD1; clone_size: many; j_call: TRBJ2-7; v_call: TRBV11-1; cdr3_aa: CASSPPSPGTGLAYEQYF; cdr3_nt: TGTGCCAGCAGCCCACCCTCCCCCGGGACAGGGTTAGCCTACGAGCAGTACTTC
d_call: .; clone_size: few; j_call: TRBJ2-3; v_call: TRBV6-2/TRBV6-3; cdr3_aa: CASSRGQRGTDTQYF; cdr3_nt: TGTGCCAGCTCAAGGGGTCAACGGGGGACAGATACGCAGTATTTT
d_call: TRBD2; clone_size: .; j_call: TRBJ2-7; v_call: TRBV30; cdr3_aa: CAWSVPGGSYEQYF; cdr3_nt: TGTGCCTGGAGTGTACCCGGGGGGTCCTACGAGCAGTACTTC
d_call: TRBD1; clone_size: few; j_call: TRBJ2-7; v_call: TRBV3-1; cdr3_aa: CASSRGTGVEQYF; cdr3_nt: TGTGCCAGCAGCCGCGGGACAGGGGTCGAGCAGTACTTC
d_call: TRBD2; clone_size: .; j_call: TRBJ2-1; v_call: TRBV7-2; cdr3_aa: CASSLARGRAGNEQFF; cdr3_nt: TGTGCCAGCAGCTTAGCCCGCGGGAGGGCAGGGAATGAGCAGTTCTTC
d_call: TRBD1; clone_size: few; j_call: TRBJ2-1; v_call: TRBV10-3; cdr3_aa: CAISESGTGGKNEQFF; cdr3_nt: TGTGCCATCAGTGAGTCGGGGACAGGGGGCAAAAATGAGCAGTTCTTC
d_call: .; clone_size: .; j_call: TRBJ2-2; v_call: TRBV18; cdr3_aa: CASSPQRTYTGELFF; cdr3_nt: TGTGCCAGCTCACCCCAGCGGACCTACACCGGGGAGCTGTTTTTT
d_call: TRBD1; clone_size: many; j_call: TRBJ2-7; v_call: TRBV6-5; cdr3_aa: CASSYSRARDRGNEQYF; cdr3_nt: TGTGCCAGCAGTTACTCGAGGGCCCGGGACAGGGGCAACGAGCAGTACTTC
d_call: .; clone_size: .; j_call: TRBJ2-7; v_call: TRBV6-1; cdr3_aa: CASSAGASLTYEQYF; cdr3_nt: TGTGCCAGCAGTGCCGGGGCCAGTCTGACCTACGAGCAGTACTTC
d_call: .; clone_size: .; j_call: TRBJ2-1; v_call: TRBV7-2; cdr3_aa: CASSQGAVTSYNEQFF; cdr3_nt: TGTGCCAGCAGCCAAGGAGCGGTTACCTCCTACAATGAGCAGTTCTTC
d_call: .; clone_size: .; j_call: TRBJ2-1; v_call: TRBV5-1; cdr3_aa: CASSPNPNEQFF; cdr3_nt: TGCGCCAGCAGCCCAAACCCCAATGAGCAGTTCTTC
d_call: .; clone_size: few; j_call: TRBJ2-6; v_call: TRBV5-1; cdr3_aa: CASSSEGFGANVLTF; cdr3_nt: TGCGCCAGCAGCTCCGAGGGCTTTGGGGCCAACGTCCTGACTTTC
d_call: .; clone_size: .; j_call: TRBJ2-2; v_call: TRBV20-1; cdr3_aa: CSASIPGGGGELFF; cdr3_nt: TGCAGTGCTAGTATTCCGGGTGGAGGCGGGGAGCTGTTTTTT
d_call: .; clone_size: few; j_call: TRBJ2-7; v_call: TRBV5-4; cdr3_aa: CASSLKQGFDEQYF; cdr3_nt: TGTGCCAGCAGCTTGAAACAGGGTTTCGACGAGCAGTACTTC
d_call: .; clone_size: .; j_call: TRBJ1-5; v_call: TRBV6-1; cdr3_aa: CATGSNQPQHF; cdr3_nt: TGTGCGACGGGGAGCAATCAGCCCCAGCATTTT
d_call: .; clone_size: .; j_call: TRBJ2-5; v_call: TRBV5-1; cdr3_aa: CASSLFAETQYF; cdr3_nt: TGCGCCAGCAGCTTGTTCGCAGAGACCCAGTACTTC
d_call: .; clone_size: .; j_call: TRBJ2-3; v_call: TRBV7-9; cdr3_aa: CASSSRVRTQYF; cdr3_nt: TGTGCCAGCAGCTCCAGGGTCCGTACGCAGTATTTT
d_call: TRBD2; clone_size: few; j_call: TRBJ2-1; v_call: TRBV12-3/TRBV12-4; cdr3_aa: CASSGRVVGNEQFF; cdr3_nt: TGTGCCAGCAGTGGGAGGGTAGTGGGGAATGAGCAGTTCTTC
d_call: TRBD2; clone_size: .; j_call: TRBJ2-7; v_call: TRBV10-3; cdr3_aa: CAITSSGGAGEQYF; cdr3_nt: TGTGCCATCACGAGTAGCGGGGGGGCCGGGGAGCAGTACTTC
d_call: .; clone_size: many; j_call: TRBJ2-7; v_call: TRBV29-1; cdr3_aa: CSVAGRHYEQYF; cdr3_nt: TGCAGCGTTGCTGGAAGGCACTACGAGCAGTACTTC
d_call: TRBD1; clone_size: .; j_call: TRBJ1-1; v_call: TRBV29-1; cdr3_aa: CSVQTGTVNTEAFF; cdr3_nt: TGCAGCGTTCAAACCGGGACAGTGAACACTGAAGCTTTCTTT
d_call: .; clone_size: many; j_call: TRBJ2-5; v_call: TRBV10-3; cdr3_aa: CAIRDRDSSGTQYF; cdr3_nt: TGTGCCATCAGAGATCGGGACTCCAGTGGGACCCAGTACTTC
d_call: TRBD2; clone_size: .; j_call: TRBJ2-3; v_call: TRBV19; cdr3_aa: CASSIEPPPPGGPGDTQYF; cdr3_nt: TGTGCCAGTAGTATAGAGCCGCCTCCGCCGGGAGGGCCGGGAGATACGCAGTATTTT
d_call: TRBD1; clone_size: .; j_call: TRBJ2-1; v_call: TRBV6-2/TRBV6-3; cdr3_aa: CASSYTQGQGMDEQFF; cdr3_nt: TGTGCCAGCAGTTACACCCAAGGACAGGGTATGGATGAGCAGTTCTTC
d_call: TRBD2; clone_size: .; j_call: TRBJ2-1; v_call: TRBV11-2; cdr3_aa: CASSLVWGRAVEQFF; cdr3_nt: TGTGCCAGCAGCTTAGTGTGGGGGAGGGCCGTCGAGCAGTTCTTC
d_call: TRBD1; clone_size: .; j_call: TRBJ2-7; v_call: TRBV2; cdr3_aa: CASSELQGALQEQYF; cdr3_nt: TGTGCCAGCAGTGAACTCCAGGGGGCATTGCAAGAGCAGTACTTC
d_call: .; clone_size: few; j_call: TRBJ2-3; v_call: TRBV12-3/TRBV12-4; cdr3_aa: CASSFQWTVFTDTQYF; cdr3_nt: TGTGCCAGCAGTTTTCAATGGACAGTTTTCACAGATACGCAGTATTTT
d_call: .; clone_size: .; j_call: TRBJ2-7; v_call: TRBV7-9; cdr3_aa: CASGSSSYEQYF; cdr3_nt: TGTGCCAGCGGCTCCAGCTCCTACGAGCAGTACTTC
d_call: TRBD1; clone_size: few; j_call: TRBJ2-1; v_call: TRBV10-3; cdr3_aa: CAIRTGTGENEQFF; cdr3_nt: TGTGCCATCAGAACCGGGACAGGAGAAAATGAGCAGTTCTTC
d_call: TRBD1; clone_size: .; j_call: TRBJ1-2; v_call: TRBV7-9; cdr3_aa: CASSLARVIGQGNGYTF; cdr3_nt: TGTGCCAGCAGCTTAGCCCGGGTTATCGGACAGGGGAACGGCTACACCTTC
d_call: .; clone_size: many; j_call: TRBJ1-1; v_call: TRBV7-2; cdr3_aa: CASSFSVNTEAFF; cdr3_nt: TGTGCCAGCAGCTTTTCAGTGAACACTGAAGCTTTCTTT
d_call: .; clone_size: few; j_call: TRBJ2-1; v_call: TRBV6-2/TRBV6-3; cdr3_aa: CASSRSQGLNEQFF; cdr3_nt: TGTGCCAGCAGTAGGTCTCAGGGTCTGAATGAGCAGTTCTTC
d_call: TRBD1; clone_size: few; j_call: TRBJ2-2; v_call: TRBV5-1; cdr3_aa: CASSWTGGSGELFF; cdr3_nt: TGCGCCAGCAGCTGGACAGGGGGCTCCGGGGAGCTGTTTTTT
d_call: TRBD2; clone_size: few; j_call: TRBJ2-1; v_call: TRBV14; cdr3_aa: CASSHLLAGAPHEQFF; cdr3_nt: TGTGCCAGCAGCCACTTACTAGCGGGCGCTCCCCATGAGCAGTTCTTC